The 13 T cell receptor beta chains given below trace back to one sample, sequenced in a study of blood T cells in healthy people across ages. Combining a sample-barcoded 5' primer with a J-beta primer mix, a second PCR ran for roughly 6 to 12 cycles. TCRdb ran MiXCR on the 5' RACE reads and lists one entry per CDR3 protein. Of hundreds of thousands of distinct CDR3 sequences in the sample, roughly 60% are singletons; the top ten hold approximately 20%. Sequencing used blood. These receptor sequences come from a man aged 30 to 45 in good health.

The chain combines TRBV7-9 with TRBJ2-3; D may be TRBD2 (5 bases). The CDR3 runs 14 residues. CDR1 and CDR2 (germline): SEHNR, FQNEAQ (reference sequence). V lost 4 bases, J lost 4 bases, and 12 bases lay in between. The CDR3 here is CASSSGDPSDTQYF. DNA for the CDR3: TGTGCCAGCAGCTCCGGGGATCCATCAGATACGCAGTATTTT.

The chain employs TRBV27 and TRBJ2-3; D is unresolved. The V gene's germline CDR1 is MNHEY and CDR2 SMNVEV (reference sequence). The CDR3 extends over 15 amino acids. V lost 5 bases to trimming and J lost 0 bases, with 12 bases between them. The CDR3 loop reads CASSPPPRSTDTQYF. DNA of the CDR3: TGTGCCAGCAGTCCCCCCCCGAGGAGCACAGATACGCAGTATTTT.

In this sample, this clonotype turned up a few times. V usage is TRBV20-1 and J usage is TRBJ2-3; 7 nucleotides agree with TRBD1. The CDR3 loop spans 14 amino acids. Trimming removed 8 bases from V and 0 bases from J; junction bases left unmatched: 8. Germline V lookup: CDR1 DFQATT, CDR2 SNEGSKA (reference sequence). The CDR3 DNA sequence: TGCAGTCTTTCCGGGACAGCAAGCACAGATACGCAGTATTTT. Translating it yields CSLSGTASTDTQYF.

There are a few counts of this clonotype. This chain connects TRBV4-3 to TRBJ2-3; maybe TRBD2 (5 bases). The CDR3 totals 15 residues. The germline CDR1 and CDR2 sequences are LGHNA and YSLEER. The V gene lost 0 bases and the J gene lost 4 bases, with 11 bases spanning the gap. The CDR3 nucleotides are TGCGCCAGCAGCCAAGATGGGGAGAGATCAGATACGCAGTATTTT. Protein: CASSQDGERSDTQYF.

The CDR3 nucleotides are TGTGCCAGCAGCCTCGCCGGGACAGGAGATCTGTATGGCTACACCTTC. This encodes CASSLAGTGDLYGYTF. The V and J genes are TRBV28 and TRBJ1-2; 8 bases are shared with TRBD1. CDR1 MDHEN and CDR2 SYDVKM come from the germline V gene. V lost 6 bases, J lost 5 bases, and 14 bases stayed unmatched. CDR3 length equals 16 residues.

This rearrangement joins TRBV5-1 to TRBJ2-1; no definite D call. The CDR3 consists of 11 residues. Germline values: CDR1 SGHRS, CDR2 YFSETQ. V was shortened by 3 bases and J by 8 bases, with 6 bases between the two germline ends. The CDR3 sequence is CASSSKDEQFF. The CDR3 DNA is TGCGCCAGCAGCTCCAAGGATGAGCAGTTCTTC. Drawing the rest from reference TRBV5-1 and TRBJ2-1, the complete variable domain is KAGVTQTPRYLIKTRGQQVTLSCSPISGHRSVSWYQQTPGQGLQFLFEYFSETQRNKGNFPGRFSGRQFSNSRSEMNVSTLELGDSALYLCASSSKDEQFFGPGTRLTVL.

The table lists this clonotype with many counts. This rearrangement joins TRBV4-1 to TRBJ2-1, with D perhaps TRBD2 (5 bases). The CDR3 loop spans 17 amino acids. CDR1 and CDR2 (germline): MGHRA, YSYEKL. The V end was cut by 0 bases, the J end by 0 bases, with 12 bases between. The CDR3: CASSQDRGRGSYNEQFF. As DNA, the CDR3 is TGCGCCAGCAGCCAAGATAGAGGACGGGGCTCCTACAATGAGCAGTTCTTC.

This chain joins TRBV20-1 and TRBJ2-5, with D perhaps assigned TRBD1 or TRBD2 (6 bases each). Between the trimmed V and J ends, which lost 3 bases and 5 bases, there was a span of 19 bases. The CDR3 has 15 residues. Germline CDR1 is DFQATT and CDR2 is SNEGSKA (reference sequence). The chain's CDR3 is CSASGGLGRWETQYF. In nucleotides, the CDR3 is TGCAGTGCTAGCGGGGGCCTGGGTCGGTGGGAGACCCAGTACTTC.

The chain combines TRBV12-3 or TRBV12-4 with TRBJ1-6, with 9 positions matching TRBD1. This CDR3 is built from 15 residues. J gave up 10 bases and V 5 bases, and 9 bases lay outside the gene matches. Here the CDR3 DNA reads TGTGCCAGCAGTCCCACAGGGGGCGCTTACTCACCCCTCCACTTT. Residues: CASSPTGGAYSPLHF.

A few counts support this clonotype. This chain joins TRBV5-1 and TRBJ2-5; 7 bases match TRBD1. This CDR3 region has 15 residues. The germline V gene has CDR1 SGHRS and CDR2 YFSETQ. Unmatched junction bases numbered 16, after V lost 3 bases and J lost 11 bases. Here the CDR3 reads CASSSIGTAINEQYF. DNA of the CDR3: TGCGCCAGCAGCTCTATCGGGACAGCAATCAATGAGCAGTACTTC. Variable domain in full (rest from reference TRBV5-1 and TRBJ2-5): KAGVTQTPRYLIKTRGQQVTLSCSPISGHRSVSWYQQTPGQGLQFLFEYFSETQRNKGNFPGRFSGRQFSNSRSEMNVSTLELGDSALYLCASSSIGTAINEQYFGPGTRLLVL.

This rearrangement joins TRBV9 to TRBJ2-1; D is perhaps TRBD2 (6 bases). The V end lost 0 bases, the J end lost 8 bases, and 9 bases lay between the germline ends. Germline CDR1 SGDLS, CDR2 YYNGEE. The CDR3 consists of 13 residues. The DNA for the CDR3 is TGTGCCAGCAGCGTAGGGGACTTCGATGAGCAGTTCTTC. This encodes CASSVGDFDEQFF.

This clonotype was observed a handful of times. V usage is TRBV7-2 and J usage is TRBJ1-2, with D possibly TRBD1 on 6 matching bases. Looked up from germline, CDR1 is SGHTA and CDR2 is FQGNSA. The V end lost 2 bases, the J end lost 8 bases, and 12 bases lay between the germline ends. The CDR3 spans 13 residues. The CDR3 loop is CASSLQGQGGYTF. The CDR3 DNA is TGTGCCAGCAGCTTACAGGGGCAAGGAGGCTACACCTTC.

In DNA form, the CDR3 reads TGTGCCAGCATTGGGGGACCTCAGCATGAGCAGTTCTTC. It codes for CASIGGPQHEQFF. The chain joins TRBV28 to TRBJ2-1, with D possibly called TRBD1 or TRBD2 (5 bases each). The CDR3 length is 13 residues. Between the trimmed V and J ends, which lost 7 bases and 8 bases, there was a span of 15 bases. Germline CDR1 and CDR2: MDHEN and SYDVKM.